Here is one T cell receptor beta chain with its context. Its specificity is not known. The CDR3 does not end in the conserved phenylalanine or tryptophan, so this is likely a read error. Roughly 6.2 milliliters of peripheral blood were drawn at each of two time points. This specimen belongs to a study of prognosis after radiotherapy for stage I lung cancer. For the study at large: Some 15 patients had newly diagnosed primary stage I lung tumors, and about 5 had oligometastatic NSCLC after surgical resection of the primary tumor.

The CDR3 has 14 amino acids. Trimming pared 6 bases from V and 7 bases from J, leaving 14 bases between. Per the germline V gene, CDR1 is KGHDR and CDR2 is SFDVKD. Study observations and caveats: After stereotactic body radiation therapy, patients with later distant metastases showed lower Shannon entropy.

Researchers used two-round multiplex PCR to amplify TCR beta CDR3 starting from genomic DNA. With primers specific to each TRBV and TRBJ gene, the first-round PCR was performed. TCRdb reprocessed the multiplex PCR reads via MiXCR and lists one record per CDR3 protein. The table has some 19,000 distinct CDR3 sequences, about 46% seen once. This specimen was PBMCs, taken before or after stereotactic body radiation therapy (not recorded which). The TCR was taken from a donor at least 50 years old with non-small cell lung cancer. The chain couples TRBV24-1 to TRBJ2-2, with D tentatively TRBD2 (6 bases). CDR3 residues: CATSYMTSLGELFS. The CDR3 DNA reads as TGTGCCACCAGTTATATGACTAGTCTCGGGGAGCTGTTTTCT.